The rows below give T cell receptor beta chains drawn from one sample of a study of blood T cell repertoires in COVID-19. Clones were read by immunoSEQ multiplex PCR, and TCRdb kept only the in-frame ones, dropping some. The sample records 200,000 to 250,000 clones, 75% to 85% being singletons. The sample taken for sequencing was peripheral blood. The receptors were gathered from a man aged 45 to 65 with active or convalescent COVID-19. Both conserved end residues are part of each CDR3. Clone size is stated in some rows and not others, as once, few, many or a class when expanded.

abundance	len	v_gene	CDR3aa
-	21	TRBV12-2	CASPYRLSSGLAGGAGDTQYF
once	12	TRBV6-2/TRBV6-3	CASSSRLDTQYF
-	13	TRBV7-9	CASSRTGLHGYTF
-	14	TRBV2	CASSEGHRDYGYTF
-	16	TRBV7-9	CASSPRTSVHYNEQFF
-	17	TRBV11-3	CASSLVFRLYSNQPQHF
-	13	TRBV6-5	CASSLWTDYGYTF
-	16	TRBV18	CASSRLWTANTGELFF
once	14	TRBV7-2	CASSLMHANYEQYF
-	12	TRBV7-2	CASSAQGYTQYF
few	12	TRBV7-9	CASSSQGYSYTF
-	14	TRBV15	CATRTSGGADTQYF
few	14	TRBV6-2/TRBV6-3	CASSRTYSQTEAFF
-	15	TRBV7-9	CASSLGTGGNQPQHF
-	15	TRBV10-3	CAISPRTGESEKLFF
-	19	TRBV24-1	CATSGRKKLAGGNTGELFF
many	13	TRBV19	CASSDRGNTEAFF
few	16	TRBV28	CASSPPPTSGDYEQYF
-	12	TRBV29-1	CSADRVQETQYF
-	16	TRBV2	CASSEWGGERNSPLHF
-	14	TRBV7-8	CASSLTGVNSPLHF
-	18	TRBV28	CASSLPIRQGKNTGELFF
-	12	TRBV2	CASRGGSYEQYF
-	17	TRBV27	CASMGRPGSSYNSPLHF
-	14	TRBV29-1	CSVEEGQGGEKLFF
-	15	TRBV10-3	CAISTGTGYTGELFF
-	15	TRBV27	CASRRGQVGPETQYF
few	14	TRBV4-3	CASSKRQGWAEAFF
-	13	TRBV28	CASSLGGAYGYTF
-	14	TRBV18	CASSSLGTAQPQHF
few	14	TRBV5-4	CASSPTGITTEAFF
-	18	TRBV2	CASSEALNRNFYNSPLHF
-	15	TRBV4-3	CASSQDRGMNTEAFF
-	14	TRBV7-2	CASSYQTGDYGYTF
-	15	TRBV10-2	CASRSPGQGADGYTF
-	17	TRBV5-4	CASSLAGTGAWATEAFF
once	16	TRBV6-6	CASSSQGQGSNQPQHF
once	18	TRBV28	CASSLYGLGRGYNEKLFF
-	14	TRBV11-3	CASSVAGGLGTQYF
-	14	TRBV6-2/TRBV6-3	CASSLQGTSIEQYF
-	14	TRBV4-2	CASSQVGGHTEAFF
once	15	TRBV5-8	CASSQRAVNYNEQFF
-	16	TRBV18	CASSPVYSTSTDTQYF
-	16	TRBV5-6	CASSKEQGVTGNTIYF
-	17	TRBV9	CASSKRLAWGSGDTQYF